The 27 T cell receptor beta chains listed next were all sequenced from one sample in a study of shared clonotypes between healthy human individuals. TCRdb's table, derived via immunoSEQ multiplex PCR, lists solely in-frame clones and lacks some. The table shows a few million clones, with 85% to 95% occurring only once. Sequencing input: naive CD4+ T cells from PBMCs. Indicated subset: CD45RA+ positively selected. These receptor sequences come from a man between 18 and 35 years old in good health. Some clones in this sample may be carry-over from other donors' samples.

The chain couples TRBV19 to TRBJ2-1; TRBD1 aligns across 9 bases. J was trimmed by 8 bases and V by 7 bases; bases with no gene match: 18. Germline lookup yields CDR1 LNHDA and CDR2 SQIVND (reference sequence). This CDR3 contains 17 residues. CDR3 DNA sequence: TGTGCCAGTACCATCGTTCACCGCGGGACAGGGTTCGATGAGCAGTTCTTC. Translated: CASTIVHRGTGFDEQFF. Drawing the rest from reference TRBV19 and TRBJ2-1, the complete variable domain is DGGITQSPKYLFRKEGQNVTLSCEQNLNHDAMYWYRQDPGQGLRLIYYSQIVNDFQKGDIAEGYSVSREKKESFPLTVTSAQKNPTAFYLCASTIVHRGTGFDEQFFGPGTRLTVL.

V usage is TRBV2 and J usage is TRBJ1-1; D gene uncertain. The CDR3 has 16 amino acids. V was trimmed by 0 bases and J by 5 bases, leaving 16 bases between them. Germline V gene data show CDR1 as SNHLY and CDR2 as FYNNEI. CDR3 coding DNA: TGTGCCAGCAGTGAAGCGCTTCTGGGAGCGGGGACTGAAGCTTTCTTT. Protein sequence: CASSEALLGAGTEAFF.

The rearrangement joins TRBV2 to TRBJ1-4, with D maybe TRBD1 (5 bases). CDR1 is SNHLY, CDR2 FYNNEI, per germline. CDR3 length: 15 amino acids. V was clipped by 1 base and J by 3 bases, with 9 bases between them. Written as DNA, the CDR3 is TGTGCCAGCAGTGAAGGGGGCTTAGCTAATGAAAAACTGTTTTTT. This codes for CASSEGGLANEKLFF.

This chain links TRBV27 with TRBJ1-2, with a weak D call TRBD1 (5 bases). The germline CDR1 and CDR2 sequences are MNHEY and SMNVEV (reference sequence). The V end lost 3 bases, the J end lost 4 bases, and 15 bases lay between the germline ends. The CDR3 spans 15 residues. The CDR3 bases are TGTGCCAGCAGTTTTTCACCAAGACAGCCCTATGGCTACACCTTC. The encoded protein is CASSFSPRQPYGYTF.

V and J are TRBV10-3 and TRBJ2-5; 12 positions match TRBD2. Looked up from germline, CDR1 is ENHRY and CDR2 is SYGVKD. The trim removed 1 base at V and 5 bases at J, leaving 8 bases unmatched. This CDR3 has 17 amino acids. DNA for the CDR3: TGTGCCATCAGTGAGTGGAAGACTAGCGGGAGTTCCGAGACCCAGTACTTC. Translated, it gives CAISEWKTSGSSETQYF.

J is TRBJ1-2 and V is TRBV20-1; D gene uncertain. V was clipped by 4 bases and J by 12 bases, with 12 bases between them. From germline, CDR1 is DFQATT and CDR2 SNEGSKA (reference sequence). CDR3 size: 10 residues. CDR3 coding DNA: TGCAGTGCTAATTCGCCGGAGAACACCTTC. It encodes CSANSPENTF.

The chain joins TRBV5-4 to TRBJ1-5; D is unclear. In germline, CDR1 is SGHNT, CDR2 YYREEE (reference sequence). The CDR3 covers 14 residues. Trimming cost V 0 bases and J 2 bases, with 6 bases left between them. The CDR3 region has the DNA TGTGCCAGCAGCTTGGGGGCAGGCAATCAGCCCCAGCATTTT. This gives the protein CASSLGAGNQPQHF.

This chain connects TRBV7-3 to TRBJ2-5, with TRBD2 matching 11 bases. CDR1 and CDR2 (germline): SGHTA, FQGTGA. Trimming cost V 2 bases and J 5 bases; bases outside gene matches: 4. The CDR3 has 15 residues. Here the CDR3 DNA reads TGTGCCAGCAGCTTATCTAGCGGGAGGAGGGAGACCCAGTACTTC. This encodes CASSLSSGRRETQYF.

The CDR3 nucleotides are TGCGCCAGCAGGATCATGACAGGGGCTAGCTCTGGGGCCAACGTCCTGACTTTC. Amino acids: CASRIMTGASSGANVLTF. The chain combines TRBV5-1 with TRBJ2-6, with 8 bases that match TRBD1. J gave up 0 bases and V 5 bases, and 10 bases lay outside the gene matches. This CDR3 is built from 18 residues. Germline V lookup: CDR1 SGHRS, CDR2 YFSETQ.

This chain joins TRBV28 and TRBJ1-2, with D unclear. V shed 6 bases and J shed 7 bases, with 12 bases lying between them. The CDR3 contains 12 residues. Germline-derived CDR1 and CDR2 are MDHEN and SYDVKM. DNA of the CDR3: TGTGCCAGCAGCCCCATCCCTCGTGGCTACACCTTC. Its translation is CASSPIPRGYTF.

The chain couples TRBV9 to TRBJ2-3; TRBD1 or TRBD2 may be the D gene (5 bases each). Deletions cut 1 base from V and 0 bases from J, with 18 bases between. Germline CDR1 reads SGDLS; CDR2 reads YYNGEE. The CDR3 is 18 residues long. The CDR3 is CASSVSAAWGPSTDTQYF. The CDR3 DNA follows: TGTGCCAGCAGCGTAAGTGCTGCGTGGGGACCTAGCACAGATACGCAGTATTTT.

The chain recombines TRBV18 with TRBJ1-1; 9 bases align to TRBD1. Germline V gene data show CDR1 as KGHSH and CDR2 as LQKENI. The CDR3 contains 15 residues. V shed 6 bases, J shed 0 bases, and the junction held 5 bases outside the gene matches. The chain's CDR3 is CASSTGGPLNTEAFF. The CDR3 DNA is TGTGCCAGCTCCACAGGGGGCCCCTTGAACACTGAAGCTTTCTTT.

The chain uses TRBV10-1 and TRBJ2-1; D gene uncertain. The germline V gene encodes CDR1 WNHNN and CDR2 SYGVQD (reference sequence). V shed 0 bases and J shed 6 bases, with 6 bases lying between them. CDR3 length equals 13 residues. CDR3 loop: CASSESSPNEQFF. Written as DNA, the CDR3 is TGCGCCAGCAGTGAGTCGAGTCCCAATGAGCAGTTCTTC.

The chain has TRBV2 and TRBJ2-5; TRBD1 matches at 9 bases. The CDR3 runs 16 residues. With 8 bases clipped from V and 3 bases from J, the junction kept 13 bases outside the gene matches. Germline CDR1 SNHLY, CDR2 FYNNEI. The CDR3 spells CASLKRGTGSEETQYF. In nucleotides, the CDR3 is TGTGCCAGCCTCAAACGCGGGACAGGGTCCGAAGAGACCCAGTACTTC.

In nucleotides, the CDR3 is TGTGCCAGCACCGGACTAGCGGGAGGGGGTTGGGAGACCCAGTACTTC. Amino acids: CASTGLAGGGWETQYF. The chain employs TRBV7-6 and TRBJ2-5, with 15 bases fitting TRBD2. CDR1 and CDR2 from the germline V gene are SGHVS and FNYEAQ. V lost 7 bases, J lost 5 bases, and 8 bases stayed unmatched. The CDR3 is 16 residues long. The whole variable domain, filled in from reference TRBV7-6 and TRBJ2-5, reads GAGVSQSPRYKVTKRGQDVALRCDPISGHVSLYWYRQALGQGPEFLTYFNYEAQQDKSGLPNDRFSAERPEGSISTLTIQRTEQRDSAMYRCASTGLAGGGWETQYFGPGTRLLVL.

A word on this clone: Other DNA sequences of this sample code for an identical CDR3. The CDR3 bases are TGCAGCGTTGTAAAAGAGACCCAGTACTTC. Translation: CSVVKETQYF. The rearrangement links TRBV29-1 to TRBJ2-5; D is undetermined. This CDR3 is 10 amino acids long. V shed 4 bases and J shed 3 bases, with 3 bases lying between them. Germline lookup yields CDR1 SQVTM and CDR2 ANQGSEA.

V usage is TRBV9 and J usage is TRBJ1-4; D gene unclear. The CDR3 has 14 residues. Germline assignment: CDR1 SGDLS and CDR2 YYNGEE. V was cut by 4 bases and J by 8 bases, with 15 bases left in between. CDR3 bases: TGTGCCAGCAGCCCAAGCGGGGTACGGGAAAAACTGTTTTTT. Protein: CASSPSGVREKLFF.

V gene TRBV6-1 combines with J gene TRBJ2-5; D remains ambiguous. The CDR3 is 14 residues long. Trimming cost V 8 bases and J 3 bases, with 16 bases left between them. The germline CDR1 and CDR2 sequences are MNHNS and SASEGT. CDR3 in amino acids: CASAPGLWKETQYF. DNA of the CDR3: TGTGCCAGCGCACCGGGTCTGTGGAAAGAGACCCAGTACTTC.

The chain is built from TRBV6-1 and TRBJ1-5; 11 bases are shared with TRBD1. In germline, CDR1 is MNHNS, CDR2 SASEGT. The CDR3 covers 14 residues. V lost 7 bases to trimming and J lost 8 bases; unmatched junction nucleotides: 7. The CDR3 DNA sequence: TGTGCCAGCACAAAGGACAGGGGGCTCGAGCCCCAGCATTTT. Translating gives CASTKDRGLEPQHF.

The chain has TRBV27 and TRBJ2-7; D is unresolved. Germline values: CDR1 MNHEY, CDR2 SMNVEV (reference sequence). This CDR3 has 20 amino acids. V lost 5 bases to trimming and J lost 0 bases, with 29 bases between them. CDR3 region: CASSPTILFIRALSSYEQYF. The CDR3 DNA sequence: TGTGCCAGCAGTCCCACCATATTGTTTATTCGGGCACTAAGCTCCTACGAGCAGTACTTC.

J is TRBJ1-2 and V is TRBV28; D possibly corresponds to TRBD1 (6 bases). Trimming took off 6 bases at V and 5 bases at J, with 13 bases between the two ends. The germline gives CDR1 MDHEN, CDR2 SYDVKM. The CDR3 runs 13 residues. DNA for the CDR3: TGTGCCAGCAGGCCGACAGGATATTATGGCTACACCTTC. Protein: CASRPTGYYGYTF.

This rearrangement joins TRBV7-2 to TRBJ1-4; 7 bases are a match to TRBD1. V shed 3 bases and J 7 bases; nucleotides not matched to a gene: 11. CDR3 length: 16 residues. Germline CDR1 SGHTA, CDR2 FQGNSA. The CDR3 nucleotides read TGTGCCAGCAGCTTTATCACAGGGGCCGGGGGTGAAAAACTGTTTTTT. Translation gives CASSFITGAGGEKLFF.

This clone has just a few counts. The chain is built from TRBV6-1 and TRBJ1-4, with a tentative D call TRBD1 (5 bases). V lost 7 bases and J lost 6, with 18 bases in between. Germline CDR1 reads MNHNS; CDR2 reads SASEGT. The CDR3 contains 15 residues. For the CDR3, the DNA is TGTGCCAGCATCCTAGTAGGGGTGGCACATGAAAAACTGTTTTTT. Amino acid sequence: CASILVGVAHEKLFF.

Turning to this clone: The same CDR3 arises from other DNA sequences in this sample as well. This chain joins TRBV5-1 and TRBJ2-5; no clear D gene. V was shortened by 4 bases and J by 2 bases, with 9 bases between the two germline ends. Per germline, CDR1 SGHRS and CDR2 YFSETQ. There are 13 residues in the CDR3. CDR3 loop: CASSPGPQETQYF. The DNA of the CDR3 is TGCGCCAGCAGCCCTGGACCTCAAGAGACCCAGTACTTC.

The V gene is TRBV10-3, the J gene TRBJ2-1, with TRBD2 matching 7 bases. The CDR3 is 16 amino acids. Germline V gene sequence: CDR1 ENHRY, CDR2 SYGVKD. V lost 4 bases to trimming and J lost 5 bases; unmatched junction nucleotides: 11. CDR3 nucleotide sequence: TGTGCCATCAGTGGGCCTGAGCGGGACGGGAACAATGAGCAGTTCTTC. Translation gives CAISGPERDGNNEQFF.

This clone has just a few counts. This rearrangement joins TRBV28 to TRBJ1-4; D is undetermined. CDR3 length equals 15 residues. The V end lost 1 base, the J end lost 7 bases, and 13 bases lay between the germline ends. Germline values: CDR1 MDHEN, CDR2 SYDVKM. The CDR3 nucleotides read TGTGCCAGCAGTTTATCGCTGGGTTTGAGTGAAAAACTGTTTTTT. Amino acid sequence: CASSLSLGLSEKLFF.

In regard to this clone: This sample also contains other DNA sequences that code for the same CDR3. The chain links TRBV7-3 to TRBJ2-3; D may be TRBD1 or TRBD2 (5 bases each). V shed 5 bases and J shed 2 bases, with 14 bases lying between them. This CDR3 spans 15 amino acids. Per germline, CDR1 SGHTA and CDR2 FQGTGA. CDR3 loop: CASSPAGTSTDTQYF. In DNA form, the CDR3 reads TGTGCCAGCAGCCCCGCCGGGACCTCCACAGATACGCAGTATTTT.